Each of the 22 T cell receptor beta chains below was sequenced from the same sample in a study of graft-versus-host responses after intestinal transplantation. The protocol was immunoSEQ multiplex PCR, while the TCRdb copy is restricted to in-frame clones and leaves out a portion. The sample holds about 150,000 clones; approximately 91% are singletons and the top ten take approximately 0.2%. These TCRs are of unknown antigen specificity. The sample was unstimulated CD4+ T cells sorted from spleen or lymph node cells, taken before intestinal transplant. Receptors were obtained from a human donor who received an intestinal transplant.

J is TRBJ2-5 and V is TRBV27, with TRBD2 matching over 7 bases. The end of the DNA aligns better with TRBJ2-7, so the J call may be wrong. Germline V gives CDR1 MNHEY, CDR2 SMNVEV (reference sequence). There are 11 residues in the CDR3. CDR3 DNA sequence: TGTGCCAGCAGTTCGGGGGGCGAGCAGTACTTC. Translated: CASSSGGEQYF.

This rearrangement joins TRBV6-5 to TRBJ2-2; unclear D gene. Germline assignment: CDR1 MNHEY and CDR2 SVGAGI. Trimming pared 0 bases from V and 5 bases from J, leaving 10 bases between. CDR3 length: 15 residues. CDR3 nucleotides: TGTGCCAGCAGTTACTCGAGAGGAGCGACCGGGGAGCTGTTTTTT. Protein product: CASSYSRGATGELFF.

The DNA for the CDR3 is TGTGCCAGCAGTGAGGGGCTCTTTACTCCTACCTACGAGCAGTACTTC. This encodes CASSEGLFTPTYEQYF. The V call is TRBV6-1, the J call TRBJ2-7; perhaps TRBD1 as D (5 bases). The CDR3 loop spans 16 amino acids. Germline-derived CDR1 and CDR2 are MNHNS and SASEGT. The ends were cut back, 3 bases at V and 2 bases at J, with 17 bases in the middle.

The CDR3 spells CASSKDRQVNQETQYF. CDR3 nucleotide sequence: TGTGCCAGCAGCAAAGACAGGCAAGTTAACCAAGAGACCCAGTACTTC. J is TRBJ2-5 and V is TRBV21-1; no DNA check was done on the table's D call, TRBD1. TRBV21-1 is assigned pseudogene status. The CDR3 is made up of 16 amino acids.

The chain links TRBV7-2 to TRBJ2-7; 8 bases agree with TRBD2. The ends lost 5 bases at V and 5 bases at J; junction bases unmatched: 11. Germline assignment: CDR1 SGHTA and CDR2 FQGNSA. The CDR3 contains 15 residues. The CDR3 DNA sequence: TGTGCCAGCAGCCCCCGGGGGGGAGGGCGGAACGAGCAGTACTTC. Amino acids: CASSPRGGGRNEQYF.

The genes are TRBV30 and TRBJ1-3; possibly TRBD1 for D (6 bases). The CDR3 has 14 amino acids. Trimming removed 5 bases at V and 3 bases at J, with 14 bases between. Germline V gene data show CDR1 as GTSNPN and CDR2 as SVGIG (reference sequence). For the CDR3, the DNA is TGTGCCTGGGCCTCGGGGGGCGGTGGAAACACCATATATTTT. This sequence encodes CAWASGGGGNTIYF.

The chain employs TRBV28 and TRBJ1-4, with a weak D call TRBD1 (6 bases). V was shortened by 5 bases and J by 9 bases, with 13 bases between the two germline ends. Germline assignment: CDR1 MDHEN and CDR2 SYDVKM. This CDR3 has 13 residues. DNA of the CDR3: TGTGCCAGCAGTCCCCGGGACACGAAAAAACTGTTTTTT. It encodes CASSPRDTKKLFF.

This chain uses TRBV2 with TRBJ2-7; no reliable D call. V was cut by 7 bases and J by 2 bases, with 6 bases left in between. The germline V gene has CDR1 SNHLY and CDR2 FYNNEI. This CDR3 has 11 residues. DNA of the CDR3: TGTGCCAGCACCGTTACCTACGAGCAGTACTTC. It specifies CASTVTYEQYF.

This chain links TRBV6-5 with TRBJ2-7; 9 bases are shared with TRBD2. V dropped 4 bases and J dropped 2; count of bases not matched to a gene: 6. The CDR3 length is 15 residues. Germline assignment: CDR1 MNHEY and CDR2 SVGAGI. The DNA of the CDR3 is TGTGCCAGCAGTTCCTTAGCGGGAGCCACCTACGAGCAGTACTTC. This codes for CASSSLAGATYEQYF.

The chain links TRBV28 to TRBJ2-2; D perhaps matches TRBD2 (5 bases). Germline values: CDR1 MDHEN, CDR2 SYDVKM. This CDR3 spans 13 amino acids. The germline V and J ends were trimmed by 5 bases and 8 bases, with 12 bases remaining between them. The CDR3, as DNA: TGTGCCAGCAGTGCGTCGGGGAAAGGGGAGCTGTTTTTT. This encodes CASSASGKGELFF.

The chain is built from TRBV5-4 and TRBJ1-1; no firm D call. V was trimmed by 1 base and J by 1 base, leaving 5 bases between them. The CDR3 loop spans 13 amino acids. Germline V gives CDR1 SGHNT, CDR2 YYREEE (reference sequence). CDR3 nucleotides: TGTGCCAGCAGCTTGTGGTCGAACACTGAAGCTTTCTTT. Protein: CASSLWSNTEAFF.

This clone occurred a few times. This sample includes further DNA sequences coding for the same CDR3. V is TRBV6-1 and J is TRBJ2-7; possibly TRBD1 for D (6 bases). Looked up from germline, CDR1 is MNHNS and CDR2 is SASEGT. The germline V and J ends were trimmed by 4 bases and 3 bases, with 7 bases remaining between them. This CDR3 is 12 amino acids long. CDR3 amino acids: CASSVQGYEQYF. The CDR3 nucleotides read TGTGCCAGCAGTGTACAGGGCTACGAGCAGTACTTC.

This clone was picked up a small number of times. This sequence joins TRBV19 and TRBJ2-6; no definite D call. The germline V gene has CDR1 LNHDA and CDR2 SQIVND (reference sequence). The V gene lost 4 bases and the J gene lost 2 bases, with 9 bases spanning the gap. The CDR3 loop spans 15 amino acids. The CDR3 coding sequence is TGTGCCAGTAGTAGTAGGACCCCTGGGGCCAACGTCCTGACTTTC. Translating it yields CASSSRTPGANVLTF.

V and J are TRBV5-4 and TRBJ1-1; weak D call: TRBD1 (5 bases). Trimming removed 4 bases from V and 5 bases from J, with 15 bases in between. Germline V lookup: CDR1 SGHNT, CDR2 YYREEE (reference sequence). This CDR3 is 14 amino acids long. CDR3 protein: CASSPEQAITEAFF. CDR3 coding DNA: TGTGCCAGCAGCCCTGAACAGGCAATAACTGAAGCTTTCTTT.

Comment on this clone: Other DNA sequences in this specimen translate into the identical CDR3. This sequence joins TRBV27 and TRBJ2-2, with 8 bases lining up with TRBD2. The germline CDR1 and CDR2 sequences are MNHEY and SMNVEV (reference sequence). The trim removed 2 bases at V and 6 bases at J, leaving 11 bases unmatched. The CDR3 is 17 residues long. The CDR3 nucleotides read TGTGCCAGCAGTTTAAGTGGTGCCAGCGGGAGTCCCGGGGAGCTGTTTTTT. This gives the protein CASSLSGASGSPGELFF.

The rearrangement uses TRBV7-8 and TRBJ1-5, with 9 nucleotides matching TRBD1. Trimming at V came to 2 bases and at J to 5 bases, leaving 1 base not matched to a gene. This CDR3 spans 14 amino acids. Per germline, CDR1 SGHVS and CDR2 FQNEAQ. Here the CDR3 reads CASSLRQGDQPQHF. For the CDR3, the DNA is TGTGCCAGCAGCTTAAGACAGGGGGATCAGCCCCAGCATTTT.

Only a few counts were recorded for this clone. The genes are TRBV10-3 and TRBJ2-1; either TRBD1 or TRBD2 may fit D (5 bases each). Trimming shortened V by 6 bases and J by 5 bases, and 11 bases separated the two germline ends. CDR1 is ENHRY, CDR2 SYGVKD, per germline. This CDR3 has 13 amino acids. CDR3 DNA: TGTGCCATCAGGAGGGGATTTGACAATGAGCAGTTCTTC. It specifies CAIRRGFDNEQFF.

The chain combines TRBV7-2 with TRBJ2-7; D ambiguous. This CDR3 region has 14 residues. V was shortened by 1 base and J by 2 bases, with 9 bases between the two germline ends. Germline-derived CDR1 and CDR2 are SGHTA and FQGNSA. The CDR3 coding sequence is TGTGCCAGCAGCTTAGGGCCTCAGGCCTACGAGCAGTACTTC. It encodes CASSLGPQAYEQYF.

The V call is TRBV30, the J call TRBJ2-3; D might be TRBD1 or TRBD2, each matching 7 bases. CDR1 is GTSNPN and CDR2 is SVGIG in the germline V gene (reference sequence). V lost 5 bases to trimming and J lost 1 base, with 16 bases between them. This CDR3 is 15 amino acids long. The CDR3 coding sequence is TGTGCCTGGGGTAACAGGGGAGGGGGCACAGATACGCAGTATTTT. It yields the protein CAWGNRGGGTDTQYF.

The chain links TRBV30 to TRBJ2-6, with D hard to call. The V gene's germline CDR1 is GTSNPN and CDR2 SVGIG (reference sequence). CDR3 length equals 13 residues. Trimming removed 0 bases from V and 4 bases from J, with 4 bases in between. In DNA, the CDR3 is TGTGCCTGGAGTGTACGCGGGGCCAACGTCCTGACTTTC. Protein sequence: CAWSVRGANVLTF.

The gene calls are TRBV5-6 and TRBJ1-3; 7 nucleotides align to TRBD1. This CDR3 has 15 residues. Germline assignment: CDR1 SGHDT and CDR2 YYEEEE. After removal of 6 bases from V and 3 bases from J, the junction contained 9 bases not matched to a gene. This CDR3 is CASTQSRGLGNTIYF. The DNA of the CDR3 is TGTGCCAGCACCCAATCGAGGGGGCTTGGAAACACCATATATTTT. The complete variable domain, with remaining parts taken from reference TRBV5-6 and TRBJ1-3, reads DAGVTQSPTHLIKTRGQQVTLRCSPKSGHDTVSWYQQALGQGPQFIFQYYEEEERQRGNFPDRFSGHQFPNYSSELNVNALLLGDSALYLCASTQSRGLGNTIYFGEGSWLTVV.

The chain couples TRBV7-9 to TRBJ2-7; 13 bases match TRBD2. Trimming removed 3 bases from V and 3 bases from J; junction bases left unmatched: 2. The CDR3 totals 15 residues. Germline V lookup: CDR1 SEHNR, CDR2 FQNEAQ (reference sequence). CDR3 loop: CASSLGTSGIYEQYF. In DNA form, the CDR3 reads TGTGCCAGCAGCTTGGGGACTAGCGGGATCTACGAGCAGTACTTC.